The 18 T cell receptor beta chains presented below share a single source sample, sequenced in a study of blood T cell repertoires in COVID-19. Data came from immunoSEQ multiplex PCR; TCRdb stores just in-frame clones and leaves some out. The sample has some 320,000 clones, 90% seen once. The sequenced sample was PBMCs or T cells enriched from blood (not recorded which). All receptors derive from a man aged 55-75 years who had recovered from COVID-19.

The chain couples TRBV5-1 to TRBJ2-7, with 7 bases matching TRBD1. Trimming removed 2 bases from V and 4 bases from J; junction bases left unmatched: 9. The CDR3 covers 15 residues. Germline assignment: CDR1 SGHRS and CDR2 YFSETQ. As DNA, the CDR3 is TGCGCCAGCAGCTTCCGACAGGGAGACCCTTACGAGCAGTACTTC. Translation: CASSFRQGDPYEQYF.

The J gene is TRBJ2-5, the V gene TRBV18; D remains unclear. Looked up from germline, CDR1 is KGHSH and CDR2 is LQKENI. The V and J ends lost 2 bases and 2 bases respectively, with 9 bases between them. The CDR3 extends over 14 amino acids. As DNA, the CDR3 is TGTGCCAGCTCACCATACTACCTACAAGAGACCCAGTACTTC. Its protein product is CASSPYYLQETQYF.

This rearrangement joins TRBV3-1 (or the pseudogene TRBV3-2) to TRBJ2-1, with 8 bases matching TRBD2. Germline CDR1 reads LGHDT; CDR2 reads YNNKEL (reference sequence). The CDR3 has 15 amino acids. The V gene end was trimmed by 0 bases and the J gene end by 6 bases; junction bases not matched to a gene: 4. The CDR3 DNA follows: TGTGCCAGCAGCCAAGACGGGAGGGCCCTCAATGAGCAGTTCTTC. Amino acids: CASSQDGRALNEQFF.

V usage is TRBV7-2 and J usage is TRBJ2-1, with D perhaps matching TRBD1 (6 bases). The CDR3 runs 14 residues. Germline values: CDR1 SGHTA, CDR2 FQGNSA. Trimming took off 1 base at V and 7 bases at J, with 11 bases between the two ends. The CDR3 DNA sequence: TGTGCCAGCAGCTTAGTTCCCAGGGGTAATGAGCAGTTCTTC. Its protein is CASSLVPRGNEQFF.

The chain joins TRBV4-1 to TRBJ2-3, with TRBD2 matching 7 bases. V gave up 4 bases and J gave up 6 bases; unmatched junction bases: 4. CDR1 MGHRA and CDR2 YSYEKL come from the germline V gene. CDR3 size: 13 residues. CDR3 in DNA: TGCGCCAGCAGCCCGGCCGGGAGGGATACGCAGTATTTT. It codes for CASSPAGRDTQYF.

This rearrangement joins TRBV10-2 to TRBJ1-5; D is uncertain. This CDR3 has 14 amino acids. Germline V CDR1 and CDR2: WSHSY, SAAADI. The germline V and J ends were trimmed by 7 bases and 4 bases, with 14 bases remaining between them. CDR3 region: CASTSRRDNQPQHF. CDR3 nucleotides: TGCGCCAGCACCTCTCGGAGGGATAATCAGCCCCAGCATTTT.

Comments on this clone: The same CDR3 is also encoded by other DNA sequences in this sample. The chain is built from TRBV4-2 and TRBJ1-5; no clear D. The CDR3 runs to 13 residues. Germline V lookup: CDR1 LGHNA, CDR2 YNFKEQ. With 0 bases removed from V and 7 bases from J, the gap between germline ends came to 7 bases. In DNA form, the CDR3 reads TGTGCCAGCAGCCAAGATACGGGGCAGCCCCAGCATTTT. It yields the protein CASSQDTGQPQHF.

The genes are TRBV7-9 and TRBJ2-1, with 12 bases identical to TRBD2. V trimming: 10 bases; J trimming: 8 bases; junction bases outside the gene matches: 12. This CDR3 comprises 15 residues. Germline V gives CDR1 SEHNR, CDR2 FQNEAQ (reference sequence). This CDR3 is CANDLLTSGSYEQFF. In nucleotides, the CDR3 is TGTGCCAACGACTTACTGACTAGCGGGAGCTATGAGCAGTTCTTC.

V is TRBV6-1 and J is TRBJ1-2, with a possible D match to TRBD1 (5 bases). CDR1 MNHNS and CDR2 SASEGT come from the germline V gene. The CDR3 has 15 residues. Trimming removed 2 bases from V and 5 bases from J, with 15 bases in between. CDR3 residues: CASSESGGDAYGYTF. The DNA of the CDR3 is TGTGCCAGCAGTGAATCCGGGGGTGACGCGTATGGCTACACCTTC.

The chain employs TRBV29-1 and TRBJ2-2, with a tentative D call TRBD1 (6 bases). Germline-derived CDR1 and CDR2 are SQVTM and ANQGSEA. Trimming pared 4 bases from V and 0 bases from J, leaving 12 bases between. The CDR3 has 15 residues. The CDR3 loop is CSVATGTTNTGELFF. The DNA of the CDR3 is TGCAGCGTTGCGACCGGGACAACGAACACCGGGGAGCTGTTTTTT.

J is TRBJ1-5 and V is TRBV2; 7 bases are shared with TRBD1. Germline V gene sequence: CDR1 SNHLY, CDR2 FYNNEI. V lost 7 bases and J lost 5; bases outside the gene matches: 2. This CDR3 is built from 12 residues. CDR3 nucleotides: TGTGCCAGCACAGGGGGTTATCAGCCCCAGCATTTT. Translation gives CASTGGYQPQHF.

The rearrangement links TRBV6-5 to TRBJ2-3, with a tentative D call TRBD2 (6 bases). V lost 7 bases to trimming and J lost 5 bases, with 19 bases between them. Germline V gene data show CDR1 as MNHEY and CDR2 as SVGAGI. The CDR3 has 15 amino acids. In DNA form, the CDR3 reads TGTGCCAGCACCCGGAGGGTCGACCAGAGAGATACGCAGTATTTT. Encoded protein: CASTRRVDQRDTQYF.

The chain links TRBV19 to TRBJ1-3; D unresolved. V was pared by 4 bases and J by 1 base, with 11 bases between. Germline CDR1 LNHDA, CDR2 SQIVND (reference sequence). CDR3 size: 15 residues. CDR3 sequence reads: CASSTEELSGNTIYF. The CDR3 region has the DNA TGTGCCAGTAGTACGGAGGAGCTGTCTGGAAACACCATATATTTT. The whole variable domain, remainder taken from reference TRBV19 and TRBJ1-3, is DGGITQSPKYLFRKEGQNVTLSCEQNLNHDAMYWYRQDPGQGLRLIYYSQIVNDFQKGDIAEGYSVSREKKESFPLTVTSAQKNPTAFYLCASSTEELSGNTIYFGEGSWLTVV.

This clone appeared once. The gene calls are TRBV7-3 and TRBJ2-3; TRBD2 matches 11 bases. Germline trimming cut 4 bases from V and 2 bases from J; bases unmatched to any gene: 2. This CDR3 comprises 15 residues. The germline V gene has CDR1 SGHTA and CDR2 FQGTGA. CDR3: CASSSLAGATDTQYF. CDR3 nucleotides: TGTGCCAGCAGCTCACTAGCGGGGGCCACAGATACGCAGTATTTT.

This clone was seen only once. The V gene is TRBV2, the J gene TRBJ2-7, with a weak D call TRBD2 (5 bases). The CDR3 length is 17 residues. V lost 4 bases and J lost 0, with 19 bases in between. CDR1 and CDR2 from the germline V gene are SNHLY and FYNNEI. The CDR3 spells CASSGRRASGISYEQYF. The CDR3 nucleotides are TGTGCCAGCAGTGGCCGCCGTGCCAGCGGAATCTCCTACGAGCAGTACTTC.

The rearrangement uses TRBV5-1 and TRBJ1-1, with TRBD1 as a possible D gene (5 bases). The CDR3 runs 16 residues. V was pared by 4 bases and J by 1 base, with 17 bases between. Germline V gives CDR1 SGHRS, CDR2 YFSETQ. The CDR3 loop is CASSEGSTGTNTEAFF. The CDR3 DNA reads as TGCGCCAGCAGCGAAGGTTCTACAGGAACGAACACTGAAGCTTTCTTT. Supplemented by reference TRBV5-1 and TRBJ1-1, the full variable domain reads KAGVTQTPRYLIKTRGQQVTLSCSPISGHRSVSWYQQTPGQGLQFLFEYFSETQRNKGNFPGRFSGRQFSNSRSEMNVSTLELGDSALYLCASSEGSTGTNTEAFFGQGTRLTVV.

This chain uses TRBV24-1 with TRBJ2-1, with TRBD2 matching over 10 bases. After removal of 7 bases from V and 0 bases from J, the junction contained 5 bases not matched to a gene. The CDR3 covers 16 residues. CDR1 and CDR2 from the germline V gene are KGHDR and SFDVKD. The CDR3 reads CATRRLAGTSYNEQFF. In DNA form, the CDR3 reads TGTGCCACCAGACGACTAGCGGGCACCTCCTACAATGAGCAGTTCTTC.

The chain is built from TRBV7-9 and TRBJ2-5; D is perhaps TRBD2 (5 bases). V dropped 4 bases and J dropped 1 base, with 22 bases sitting between them. The CDR3 contains 18 residues. CDR1 SEHNR and CDR2 FQNEAQ come from the germline V gene (reference sequence). CDR3 in amino acids: CASSSPPGLSGRQETQYF. The CDR3 DNA is TGTGCCAGCAGCTCCCCCCCCGGACTGTCCGGACGCCAAGAGACCCAGTACTTC.